Below, 28 T cell receptor beta chains from the same sample are listed, as sequenced in a study of T cell responses to AZD1222 COVID-19 vaccine. Profiled with immunoSEQ multiplex PCR; TCRdb holds only in-frame clones, not every one. The table shows fewer than 110,000 clones, with 87% occurring only once. The sample was peripheral blood, taken on day 0 of AZD1222 vaccination. Source of these receptors: an adult in good health.

The chain is built from TRBV19 and TRBJ2-1; 8 positions agree with TRBD2. Germline CDR1 LNHDA, CDR2 SQIVND (reference sequence). The V and J ends lost 7 bases and 7 bases, in that order; junction bases with no gene match: 9. The CDR3 length is 14 residues. Here the CDR3 DNA reads TGTGCCAGTACTCGGGGGGGCCCAGGGAATGAGCAGTTCTTC. This translates into CASTRGGPGNEQFF.

A remark on this clone: Other DNA variants within this sample encode the same CDR3. The chain links TRBV15 to TRBJ1-1; D is unresolved. The CDR3 has 14 amino acids. With 1 base removed from V and 1 base from J, the gap between germline ends came to 7 bases. Per the germline V gene, CDR1 is LNHNV and CDR2 is YYDKDF (reference sequence). The CDR3 bases are TGTGCCACCAGCAGAGGACGGGGGAACACTGAAGCTTTCTTT. This translates into CATSRGRGNTEAFF.

The rearrangement links TRBV4-1 to TRBJ1-5; D is uncertain. The germline CDR1 and CDR2 sequences are MGHRA and YSYEKL. V lost 8 bases and J lost 2, with 10 bases in between. CDR3 length: 13 residues. CDR3 sequence: CASAALGNQPQHF. The CDR3 DNA reads TGCGCCAGCGCCGCCTTGGGCAATCAGCCCCAGCATTTT.

This chain joins TRBV7-3 and TRBJ2-5, with 12 bases that match TRBD2. Germline CDR1 reads SGHTA; CDR2 reads FQGTGA. V lost 6 bases to trimming and J lost 5 bases; unmatched junction nucleotides: 7. CDR3 length: 15 residues. The CDR3 is CASRASGGALETQYF. As DNA, the CDR3 is TGTGCCAGCAGGGCTAGCGGGGGGGCCTTGGAGACCCAGTACTTC.

The V gene is TRBV4-3, the J gene TRBJ2-3; possibly TRBD1 or TRBD2 for D (6 bases each). The germline gives CDR1 LGHNA, CDR2 YSLEER. V lost 4 bases, J lost 0 bases, and 11 bases lay in between. This CDR3 region has 15 residues. Here the CDR3 reads CASSPRGDSTDTQYF. The CDR3 DNA sequence: TGCGCCAGCAGCCCGAGGGGGGATAGCACAGATACGCAGTATTTT.

This chain connects TRBV7-2 to TRBJ1-2; 7 positions agree with TRBD1. The CDR3 contains 14 residues. J lost 8 bases, V lost 1 base, and 7 bases had no gene match. The V gene's germline CDR1 is SGHTA and CDR2 FQGNSA. CDR3 sequence: CASSLDDREKGYTF. DNA for the CDR3: TGTGCCAGCAGCTTAGATGACAGGGAGAAAGGCTACACCTTC. The entire variable domain, with the rest obtained from reference TRBV7-2 and TRBJ1-2, is as follows: GAGVSQSPSNKVTEKGKDVELRCDPISGHTALYWYRQSLGQGLEFLIYFQGNSAPDKSGLPSDRFSAERTGGSVSTLTIQRTQQEDSAVYLCASSLDDREKGYTFGSGTRLTVV.

V gene TRBV7-8 combines with J gene TRBJ2-3; TRBD2 aligns across 8 bases. V lost 5 bases and J lost 3; bases outside the gene matches: 7. The CDR3 has 15 amino acids. Germline V gene data show CDR1 as SGHVS and CDR2 as FQNEAQ. The CDR3 loop reads CASSISLAATDTQYF. The CDR3 DNA sequence: TGTGCCAGCAGCATCTCACTAGCGGCTACAGATACGCAGTATTTT.

This rearrangement joins TRBV25-1 to TRBJ1-4; the D is unclear. This CDR3 comprises 15 residues. Germline V lookup: CDR1 MGHDK, CDR2 SYGVNS. The ends were cut back, 4 bases at V and 3 bases at J, with 12 bases in the middle. This CDR3 reads CASSGGLGANEKLFF. In nucleotides, the CDR3 is TGTGCCAGCAGTGGAGGGCTTGGGGCTAATGAAAAACTGTTTTTT.

The chain employs TRBV5-1 and TRBJ1-4; TRBD1 might be the D (5 bases). Germline lookup yields CDR1 SGHRS and CDR2 YFSETQ. This CDR3 region has 15 residues. Deletions cut 0 bases from V and 4 bases from J, with 10 bases between. The CDR3 is CASSLVGARNEKLFF. The CDR3 region has the DNA TGCGCCAGCAGCTTGGTAGGGGCCCGTAATGAAAAACTGTTTTTT.

The chain carries TRBV5-1 and TRBJ2-1; D unclear. Trimming pared 5 bases from V and 5 bases from J, leaving 17 bases between. The CDR3 runs 15 residues. The V gene's germline CDR1 is SGHRS and CDR2 YFSETQ. DNA for the CDR3: TGCGCCAGCAGTCCGGACCCCAATACTCACAATGAGCAGTTCTTC. Its protein product is CASSPDPNTHNEQFF.

The CDR3 DNA reads as TGTGCCAGCAGTCCCCCGGGCTACGAGCAGTACTTC. Its translation: CASSPPGYEQYF. The chain recombines TRBV28 with TRBJ2-7; the D is unclear. Germline loops: CDR1 MDHEN, CDR2 SYDVKM. V lost 5 bases and J lost 3, with 8 bases in between. CDR3 length: 12 amino acids.

The rearrangement links TRBV4-3 to TRBJ2-1, with 10 bases identical to TRBD2. Germline V gene sequence: CDR1 LGHNA, CDR2 YSLEER. The V segment lost 1 base and the J segment 2 bases; nucleotides outside the gene matches: 5. The CDR3 extends over 17 amino acids. CDR3 sequence: CASSQGVAGGPYNEQFF. In nucleotides, the CDR3 is TGCGCCAGCAGCCAAGGGGTAGCGGGGGGCCCCTACAATGAGCAGTTCTTC.

V is TRBV27 and J is TRBJ1-5, with D hard to call. The germline V gene has CDR1 MNHEY and CDR2 SMNVEV (reference sequence). Trimming took 3 bases from V and 6 from J, leaving 6 bases between them. The CDR3 runs to 12 residues. CDR3 sequence: CASSFIGQPQHF. Here the CDR3 DNA reads TGTGCCAGCAGTTTCATAGGTCAGCCCCAGCATTTT.

The genes are TRBV30 and TRBJ2-3; the match to TRBD2 covers 7 bases. CDR1 is GTSNPN and CDR2 is SVGIG in the germline V gene (reference sequence). The CDR3 contains 15 residues. V was pared by 3 bases and J by 3 bases, with 9 bases of the junction left unmatched. CDR3 DNA sequence: TGTGCCTGGAGCCCAATCCGGACTAGAACAGATACGCAGTATTTT. Translation: CAWSPIRTRTDTQYF.

V and J are TRBV5-4 and TRBJ2-5; D gene uncertain. Trimming removed 2 bases at V and 2 bases at J, with 10 bases between. CDR3 size: 14 residues. Germline CDR1 and CDR2: SGHNT and YYREEE (reference sequence). The CDR3: CASSFWGYQETQYF. In DNA form, the CDR3 reads TGTGCCAGCAGCTTTTGGGGTTATCAAGAGACCCAGTACTTC.

This chain links TRBV9 with TRBJ1-1, with a weak D call TRBD1 (6 bases). CDR1 and CDR2 (germline): SGDLS, YYNGEE. The CDR3 spans 13 residues. V dropped 4 bases and J dropped 7 bases, with 14 bases sitting between them. CDR3 protein: CASSPEGDNEAFF. For the CDR3, the DNA is TGTGCCAGCAGCCCAGAGGGGGATAATGAAGCTTTCTTT.

V usage is TRBV6-5 and J usage is TRBJ1-2, with D unresolved. Germline V lookup: CDR1 MNHEY, CDR2 SVGAGI. The germline V and J ends were trimmed by 6 bases and 6 bases, with 8 bases remaining between them. This CDR3 comprises 11 residues. The CDR3 nucleotides read TGTGCCAGCAGCCACCTGAATGGCTACACCTTC. It yields the protein CASSHLNGYTF.

This chain links TRBV18 with TRBJ1-5; D may be TRBD1 (5 bases). The V gene's germline CDR1 is KGHSH and CDR2 LQKENI. The CDR3 length is 15 residues. V was clipped by 5 bases and J by 3 bases, with 14 bases between them. This CDR3 reads CASSSGTEANQPQHF. The CDR3, as DNA: TGTGCCAGCTCATCGGGGACGGAGGCCAATCAGCCCCAGCATTTT.

The J gene is TRBJ2-1, the V gene TRBV4-3; perhaps TRBD1 as D (7 bases). Germline V gene lookup returns CDR1 LGHNA and CDR2 YSLEER. This CDR3 region has 15 residues. Between the trimmed V and J ends, which lost 1 base and 6 bases, there was a span of 13 bases. CDR3: CASSQGTTGANEQFF. CDR3 coding DNA: TGCGCCAGCAGCCAAGGGACTACAGGGGCCAATGAGCAGTTCTTC.

The CDR3 sequence is CASEGGETQYF. CDR3 DNA sequence: TGTGCCAGCGAGGGAGGGGAGACCCAGTACTTC. This rearrangement joins TRBV2 to TRBJ2-5, with 7 bases identical to TRBD2. With 8 bases clipped from V and 5 bases from J, the junction kept 2 bases outside the gene matches. In germline, CDR1 is SNHLY, CDR2 FYNNEI. This CDR3 has 11 residues.

V usage is TRBV13 and J usage is TRBJ1-2; TRBD1 agrees at 7 bases. The V gene end was trimmed by 3 bases and the J gene end by 5 bases; junction bases not matched to a gene: 9. The V gene's germline CDR1 is PRHDT and CDR2 FYEKMQ (reference sequence). The CDR3 is made up of 15 amino acids. The CDR3, as DNA: TGTGCCAGCAGCTTGTGGGGACAGCAGATATATGGCTACACCTTC. Its translation is CASSLWGQQIYGYTF.

This sequence joins TRBV27 and TRBJ1-2; D uncertain. Germline CDR1 reads MNHEY; CDR2 reads SMNVEV (reference sequence). The CDR3 is made up of 15 amino acids. V lost 2 bases and J 1 base, leaving 11 bases between the germline ends. This CDR3 reads CASSLNFGDNYGYTF. For the CDR3, the DNA is TGTGCCAGCAGTTTAAATTTTGGGGATAACTATGGCTACACCTTC.

V usage is TRBV6-2 or TRBV6-3 and J usage is TRBJ1-1; 9 nucleotides line up with TRBD1. The trim removed 2 bases at V and 3 bases at J, leaving 7 bases unmatched. The CDR3 is 16 residues long. Germline V gives CDR1 MNHEY, CDR2 SVGEGT. CDR3 residues: CASSYTFWDRDTEAFF. In DNA form, the CDR3 reads TGTGCCAGCAGTTACACGTTTTGGGACAGGGACACTGAAGCTTTCTTT.

This sequence joins TRBV6-1 and TRBJ2-7; D remains ambiguous. V was trimmed by 1 base and J by 6 bases, leaving 10 bases between them. This CDR3 has 13 residues. Looked up from germline, CDR1 is MNHNS and CDR2 is SASEGT. This CDR3 reads CASSEVTAREQYF. Here the CDR3 DNA reads TGTGCCAGCAGTGAAGTTACGGCGCGCGAGCAGTACTTC.

Relative to its sample, this clone is medium-sized. V gene TRBV5-1 combines with J gene TRBJ1-1; D perhaps matches TRBD1 (6 bases). V lost 4 bases and J lost 4, with 14 bases in between. CDR1 is SGHRS and CDR2 is YFSETQ in the germline V gene. This CDR3 contains 14 residues. CDR3 DNA sequence: TGCGCCAGCAGCCTTGGGACAATAGGCACTGAAGCTTTCTTT. Residues: CASSLGTIGTEAFF.

The rearrangement uses TRBV9 and TRBJ1-1; 8 positions match TRBD1. V shed 4 bases, J shed 2 bases, and the junction held 7 bases outside the gene matches. Germline values: CDR1 SGDLS, CDR2 YYNGEE. This CDR3 is built from 15 residues. The CDR3 bases are TGTGCCAGCAGCTCCTCAGACAGGGGAAACACTGAAGCTTTCTTT. Translated: CASSSSDRGNTEAFF.

Points on this clone: Different DNA sequences within this sample yield the same CDR3. V usage is TRBV5-1 and J usage is TRBJ2-2; D is possibly TRBD1 (6 bases). The CDR3 contains 15 residues. Germline V gene lookup returns CDR1 SGHRS and CDR2 YFSETQ. The V end was cut by 1 base, the J end by 0 bases, with 7 bases between. The CDR3 reads CASSLRTANTGELFF. As DNA, the CDR3 is TGCGCCAGCAGCTTGAGGACAGCGAACACCGGGGAGCTGTTTTTT.

This rearrangement joins TRBV9 to TRBJ1-1; tentative D call: TRBD1 (5 bases). The CDR3 totals 15 residues. Germline CDR1 reads SGDLS; CDR2 reads YYNGEE. Trimming removed 3 bases from V and 2 bases from J, with 14 bases in between. The CDR3 bases are TGTGCCAGCAGCGCCCGACAGAGCCTAAACACTGAAGCTTTCTTT. Residues: CASSARQSLNTEAFF.